The text below deals with one T cell receptor beta chain. The antigen is unknown. The CDR3 runs 14 residues. The V gene end was trimmed by 1 base and the J gene end by 8 bases; junction bases not matched to a gene: 6. Germline CDR1 and CDR2: MGHRA and YSYEKL. Data came from immunoSEQ multiplex PCR; TCRdb stores just in-frame clones and leaves some out. The table shows tens of thousands of clones, with roughly 80% occurring only once. This sample is part of a study of graft-versus-host responses after intestinal transplantation. Across the study: All recipients were transplanted with multivisceral, liver-intestinal, or isolated intestinal grafts. After anti-thymocyte globulin induction, recipients took tacrolimus and steroids for 2 to 3 years.

Study-wide points: Investigators detected GvH clones in recipient marrow, with some emerging earlier in ileum or blood. Patients with graft-donor T cell macrochimerism had high graft-versus-host to host-versus-graft clonal ratios in allografts.

The genes are TRBV4-1 and TRBJ1-2; 8 nucleotides align to TRBD1. The material sequenced was unstimulated CD8+ T cells sorted from spleen or lymph node cells, taken before intestinal transplant. The source of this sequence is a human donor who received an intestinal transplant. CDR3 nucleotides: TGCGCCAGCAGCCAAGGGGACAGGAGATGGGGCTACACCTTC. Translation: CASSQGDRRWGYTF.